This TCR beta chain was identified during a study of blood T cell repertoires in COVID-19. For the study at large: There were acute and convalescent COVID-19 samples, and they came from the United States, Italy and Spain. Sources were T cells, B-cell-depleted T cells, or PBMCs; the material itself was cDNA or gDNA.

Only in-frame clones appear in the TCRdb table, and some are missing; sequencing was by immunoSEQ multiplex PCR. This table has over 60,000 clones, 80% to 90% appearing once. The sequence derives from a man aged 80 or over with acute or convalescent COVID-19. Material for sequencing was peripheral blood.

The CDR3 region is CASSDRDEQYF. DNA of the CDR3: TGCGCCAGCAGTGACAGGGACGAGCAGTACTTC. The rearrangement links TRBV10-2 to TRBJ2-7; maybe TRBD1 (5 bases). Germline values: CDR1 WSHSY, CDR2 SAAADI. The CDR3 spans 11 residues. Trimming cost V 3 bases and J 5 bases, with 5 bases left between them.